This TCR beta chain was found in a study of control samples from healthy donors and cancer patients. The V end was cut by 8 bases, the J end by 1 base, with 9 bases between. The CDR3 length is 13 residues. From germline, CDR1 is SNHLY and CDR2 FYNNEI. Generated by immunoSEQ multiplex PCR, the TCRdb table keeps only in-frame clones and is missing some. The profile shows 130,000 to 150,000 clones, roughly 92% of them singletons. V usage is TRBV2 and J usage is TRBJ2-4, with D possibly matching TRBD2 (5 bases). This TCR derives from a man younger than 40 in good health. The sample consisted of blood. CDR3 nucleotide sequence: TGTGCCAGCGAGGGAGCGGCCAAAAACATTCAGTACTTC. It codes for CASEGAAKNIQYF.